This TCR beta chain was observed in a study of read filtering for tumor transcriptome and immune sequencing (TCRdb year 2020). The study in broad terms: The cohort was composed of some 17 male and 13 to 15 female patients, with a mean age of 65.9 years and an age range of about 45 to 90. By revised international staging, eight or nine patients were R-ISS I, approximately 15 were R-ISS II and about seven were R-ISS III. After DNase treatment, whole-transcriptome libraries were prepared using the TruSeq RNA Access Library Prep Kit. TCR-region mapped reads per sample ranged from about 4 to 10.27 million with IR-seq versus only roughly 75 to 1,300 with RNA-seq. The study compared TCR repertoires from targeted immune repertoire sequencing and bulk whole-transcriptome sequencing run on the same bone marrow samples. One of the main goals was to work out a read-filtering strategy for immune repertoire data, in particular whether clonotypes backed by only a single read should be removed. What the study reported, not specific to this receptor: Single-read clonotypes made up roughly four fifths of clonotypes but roughly 3.2% of total reads in IR-seq, and 70% to 75% of clonotypes and 40% to 45% of reads in RNA-seq. Compared with RNA-seq, IR-seq captured clonotypes at much higher depth and more reliably, and a smaller IR-seq throughput was enough to identify most shared clonotypes. Removing single-read clonotypes increased the correlation between IR-seq and RNA-seq shared clonotype proportions. The sorted CD138-negative fraction was composed of a mixed bone marrow immune population rather than of purified T cells.

V has 2 bases trimmed and J has 2 bases trimmed; junction bases matching no gene number 4. Including the terminal cysteine and phenylalanine, the CDR3 comprises 16 residues. The kept DNA is CDR3 alone, 48 bases in frame from the first base. Looking up the germline V gene (reference sequence) yields CDR1 MNHEY and CDR2 SMNVEV. Every patient had bone marrow sampled at the time of active disease. Bone marrow mononuclear cells were isolated by Ficoll-Hypaque density gradient centrifugation. To remove myeloma plasma cells, the cells were labeled with CD138 magnetic microbeads on a MACS separator, and CD138-negative cells were then collected by negative selection. Purity of the isolated cells was checked by flow cytometry on an Attune NxT using CD138 antibodies. TRIzol reagent was used to extract total RNA, and a NanoDrop spectrophotometer was used to quantify the extracted RNA. Paired RNA-seq and IR-seq were performed on the CD138-negative bone marrow sample of each patient.

The Immunoverse kit was used to build TCR libraries from roughly 440 ng RNA, with molecular barcoded adaptors covering alpha/delta and beta/gamma chains. TCR library preparation used the same RNA that was used for transcriptome sequencing. Sequencing of TCR libraries was carried out on an Illumina HiSeq 4000 with 2 x 150 cycles. The study's own analysis went as follows. With MiXCR, TCR reads were aligned to human V, D, J and C references and assembled into CDR3 clonotypes, with quality filtering and error correction included. The tcR package in R was used for analysis of clonotype counts and gene usage diversity. For inspection of raw mapping reads, RNA-seq reads were mapped by STAR aligner version 2.5.3a onto GRCh37 of the human genome. To test how sequencing depth affected the clonotypes detected, IR-seq fastq files were randomly downsampled with Seqtk 1.3. TCRdb applied fastp at Q25 and MiXCR to the public reads, then kept only in-frame beta chains. CDR3 protein sequences are deduplicated, and each keeps its most common genes and DNA. Here the V and J calls rest on TCRdb's processing, not on the authors' analysis. This sample holds more than 30,000 distinct CDR3 sequences; around 15% were observed only once. 35% to 45% of the sample belongs to the ten largest clones.

This clonotype showed up many times. No cognate antigen has been identified for it. Qualities for individual bases were not recorded, and no much larger clone is one base off. Sequencing used a population of CD138-negative cells sorted from bone marrow. The cell subset or site tag for this specimen amounts to: bone marrow mononuclear cells depleted of CD138+ plasma/myeloma cells by negative magnetic selection. The TCR comes from a donor aged 40 or older with multiple myeloma. The chain uses TRBV27 and TRBJ1-2, and 11 junction bases match TRBD1. Read as DNA, the sequence is TGTGCCAGCAGTTTAAGGACAGGGGGCGCAAACTATGGCTACACCTTC. Its translation reads: CASSLRTGGANYGYTF.